This TCR beta chain came from a study of glioma-infiltrating T cells after dendritic cell vaccination. About the study: Patients received autologous tumor lysate-pulsed dendritic cell vaccination between the early 2000s and the early 2010s.

Time point defined: after dendritic cell vaccination, including at tumor progression/relapse. Note on this clone: Its target is not known.

CDR1 and CDR2 from the germline V gene are MNHEY and SVGAGI. CDR3 size: 12 residues. V lost 2 bases and J 10 bases, leaving 11 bases between the germline ends. Whole-study findings and limits: Patients with more pretreatment TILs had longer time to progression and survival.

Input was 2 to 2.5 ug genomic DNA, or all available if less. Here immunoSEQ multiplex PCR was the method, and the copy in TCRdb shows in-frame clones only, minus some. The sample comprises approximately 91,000 clones, approximately 78% of which are singletons, and over 2% rests with the top ten. The sequence was obtained from a human donor with glioblastoma. Sample: blood, taken after dendritic cell vaccination. The genes are TRBV6-5 and TRBJ1-2; a possible D gene is TRBD1 (6 bases). CDR3 region: CASSYPQGAYTF. In DNA, the CDR3 is TGTGCCAGCAGTTACCCACAGGGTGCCTACACCTTC.